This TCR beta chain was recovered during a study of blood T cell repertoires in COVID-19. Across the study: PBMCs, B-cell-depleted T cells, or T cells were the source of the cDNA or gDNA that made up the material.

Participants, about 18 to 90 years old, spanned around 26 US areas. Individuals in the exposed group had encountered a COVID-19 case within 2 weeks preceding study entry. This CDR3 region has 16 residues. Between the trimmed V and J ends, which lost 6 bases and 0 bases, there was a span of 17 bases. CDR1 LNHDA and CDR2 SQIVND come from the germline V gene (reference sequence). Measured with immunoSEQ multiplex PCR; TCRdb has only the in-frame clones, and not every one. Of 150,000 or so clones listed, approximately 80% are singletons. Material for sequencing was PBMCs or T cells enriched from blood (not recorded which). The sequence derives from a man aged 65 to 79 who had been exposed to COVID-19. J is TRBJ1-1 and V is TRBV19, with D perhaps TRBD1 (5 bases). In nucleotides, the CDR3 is TGTGCCAGTAGAATTGGGAAGGCAGGGATGAACACTGAAGCTTTCTTT. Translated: CASRIGKAGMNTEAFF.